These T cell receptor beta chains were read from a single sample in a study of blood T cell repertoires in COVID-19. Here immunoSEQ multiplex PCR was the method, and the copy in TCRdb shows in-frame clones only, minus some. Seen here are about 360,000 clones, around 84% observed once, and the top ten hold about 3%. Material: peripheral blood. The receptors were gathered from a human donor in a cohort sampled during active COVID-19. Both conserved end residues are part of each CDR3. The order of the fields is V gene, J gene, CDR3 length, D gene, clone size, CDR3 protein, CDR3 DNA. D genes are given only for firm matches. For some rows the clone size is stated as once, few or many, or as a class when expanded; others skip it.

TRBV5-1	TRBJ1-2	15	TRBD1	-	CASSVGQAPNYGYTF	TGCGCCAGCAGCGTAGGACAGGCCCCTAACTATGGCTACACCTTC
TRBV19	TRBJ2-5	16	TRBD1	-	CASSRGQGGYQETQYF	TGTGCCAGTAGTAGAGGACAGGGGGGTTACCAAGAGACCCAGTACTTC
TRBV3-1/TRBV3-2	TRBJ2-7	13	-	-	CASRRQGLYEQYF	TGTGCCAGCAGGAGACAGGGACTCTACGAGCAGTACTTC
TRBV10-2	TRBJ2-7	15	TRBD2	-	CASEPLSGARYEQYF	TGCGCCAGCGAACCGCTTAGCGGGGCGCGCTACGAGCAGTACTTC
TRBV9	TRBJ2-1	15	TRBD2	-	CASSVTGTRINEQFF	TGTGCCAGCAGCGTGACCGGGACTAGGATAAATGAGCAGTTCTTC
TRBV6-6	TRBJ1-4	11	-	-	CASSGNEKLFF	TGTGCCAGCAGCGGGAATGAAAAACTGTTTTTT
TRBV6-5	TRBJ2-7	16	-	-	CASSYSTGVRNSEQYF	TGTGCCAGCAGTTACTCGACGGGGGTTAGGAACTCCGAGCAGTACTTC
TRBV5-1	TRBJ1-2	15	TRBD1	-	CASSPRQGTNYGYTF	TGCGCCAGCAGCCCTCGACAGGGAACTAACTATGGCTACACCTTC
TRBV3-1/TRBV3-2	TRBJ2-5	16	TRBD2	-	CASSQGGAGVLQTQYF	TGTGCCAGCAGCCAAGGGGGAGCGGGAGTTTTACAGACCCAGTACTTC
TRBV18	TRBJ1-5	16	TRBD1	-	CASSLTGTGENQPQHF	TGTGCCAGCTCCTTGACCGGGACAGGTGAAAATCAGCCCCAGCATTTT
TRBV6-4	TRBJ2-5	15	TRBD2	-	CASRTGTRVQETQYF	TGTGCCAGCAGAACCGGGACTAGGGTTCAAGAGACCCAGTACTTC
TRBV6-2/TRBV6-3	TRBJ2-1	16	-	-	CASSRGTYFLPNEQFF	TGTGCCAGCAGCCGCGGGACTTACTTTCTTCCCAATGAGCAGTTCTTC
TRBV18	TRBJ1-5	14	-	-	CASSPGITGAVLFF	TGTGCCAGCTCACCAGGAATCACAGGTGCGGTTTTATTTTTT
TRBV3-1/TRBV3-2	TRBJ2-1	18	TRBD2	-	CASSQEGTSGISYNEQFF	TGTGCCAGCAGCCAAGAGGGGACTAGCGGGATCTCCTACAATGAGCAGTTCTTC
TRBV11-3	TRBJ2-7	12	-	-	CASSSRRGEQYF	TGTGCCAGCAGCTCCCGTAGAGGCGAGCAGTACTTC
TRBV5-5	TRBJ1-5	15	TRBD1	-	CASSFGTGFNQPQHF	TGTGCCAGCAGCTTCGGGACAGGGTTTAATCAGCCCCAGCATTTT
TRBV4-1	TRBJ2-1	17	TRBD2	-	CASSQVQTGGSYNEQFF	TGCGCCAGCAGCCAAGTTCAGACGGGGGGCTCCTACAATGAGCAGTTCTTC
TRBV20-1	TRBJ1-4	14	TRBD1	once	CSASNRDRSEKLFF	TGCAGTGCTAGTAACCGGGACAGAAGTGAAAAACTGTTTTTT
TRBV5-1	TRBJ2-2	18	TRBD2	-	CASSLKKGTSGTSGELFF	TGCGCCAGCAGCTTAAAAAAAGGGACTAGCGGGACCAGCGGGGAGCTGTTTTTT
TRBV2	TRBJ2-5	13	TRBD1	once	CASRGTAGETQYF	TGTGCCAGCAGGGGGACAGCCGGAGAGACCCAGTACTTC
TRBV15	TRBJ2-3	15	TRBD1	few	CATSYTTGSTDTQYF	TGTGCCACCAGTTATACGACAGGGAGCACAGATACGCAGTATTTT
TRBV15	TRBJ2-3	15	-	-	CATSRDLARADTQYF	TGTGCCACCAGCAGAGATCTGGCCAGGGCAGATACGCAGTATTTT
TRBV27	TRBJ1-2	14	-	-	CASSNPGEGGGYTF	TGTGCCAGCAGTAATCCTGGGGAGGGGGGAGGCTACACCTTC
TRBV28	TRBJ2-7	17	TRBD1	-	CASSLSSTGVSSYEQYF	TGTGCCAGCAGTTTATCTTCTACAGGGGTGAGCTCCTACGAGCAGTACTTC
TRBV7-8	TRBJ2-7	18	TRBD2	once	CASSPLRFSGSRAYEQYF	TGTGCCAGCAGCCCCCTCCGCTTTAGCGGGAGTAGGGCCTACGAGCAGTACTTC
TRBV30	TRBJ1-4	15	TRBD1	-	CAWSVSMDRGQKLFF	TGTGCCTGGAGTGTGTCTATGGACAGGGGGCAAAAACTGTTTTTT
TRBV11-2	TRBJ2-1	14	TRBD2	-	CASRGLVGPDEQFF	TGTGCCAGCAGGGGACTAGTGGGCCCGGATGAGCAGTTCTTC